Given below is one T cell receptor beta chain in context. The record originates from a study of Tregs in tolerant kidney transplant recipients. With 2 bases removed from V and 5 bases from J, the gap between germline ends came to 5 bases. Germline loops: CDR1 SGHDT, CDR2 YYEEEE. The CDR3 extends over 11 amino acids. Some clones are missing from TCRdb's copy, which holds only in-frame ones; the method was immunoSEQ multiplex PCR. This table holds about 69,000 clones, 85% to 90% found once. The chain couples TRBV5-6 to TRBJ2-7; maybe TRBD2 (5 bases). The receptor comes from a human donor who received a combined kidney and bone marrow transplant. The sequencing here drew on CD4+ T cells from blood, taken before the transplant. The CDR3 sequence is CASSFGNEQYF. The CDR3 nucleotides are TGTGCCAGCAGCTTCGGGAACGAGCAGTACTTC.